The clone carrying this TCR beta chain was observed a single time. The target antigen is unknown. PCR used 60 Vbeta primers and 13 Jbeta primers. Produced via immunoSEQ multiplex PCR; TCRdb's table is partial and in-frame only. The sample includes 200,000 to 250,000 clones, roughly four fifths seen only once; the top ten take less than 9%. The germline V gene has CDR1 ENHRY and CDR2 SYGVKD. The CDR3 runs 15 residues. The junction had 14 bases not matched to a gene; V was cut back by 5 bases and J by 7 bases. These data belong to a study of cytomegalovirus exposure and HLA in healthy donors. Whole-study results and caveats: A later analysis reportedly found fewer N-insertions in an Asian-associated ancestry cluster than the approximately 670-donor mean.

Specimen: PBMCs. This TCR was sampled from a woman between 55 and 75 years old in good health and CMV-seropositive. The chain carries TRBV10-3 and TRBJ2-7, with TRBD1 matching over 7 bases. DNA for the CDR3: TGTGCCATCAGTCCCTTAGGGGGCTCGGATGGGGAGCAGTACTTC. This encodes CAISPLGGSDGEQYF.